Below are 23 T cell receptor beta chains sequenced from a single sample in a study of human T cells and chemical hapten exposure. Described time point: patch test 1, 2 weeks after DPC sensitization. The treatment: therapeutic diphenylcyclopropenone sensitization with weekly scalp DPC. TCRdb itself ran the RACE reads through MiXCR, one entry per CDR3 protein. Here the sample spans approximately 340,000 distinct CDR3 sequences, approximately 6.3% being singletons. The sequences come from whole blood, collected in connection with sensitization to the hapten diphenylcyclopropenone (DPC). These receptors all stem from a woman in her late teens or twenties with alopecia areata. Some clones in this sample may be carry-over from other donors' samples.

Many counts were recorded for this clonotype. The rearrangement links TRBV12-3 or TRBV12-4 to TRBJ2-1; D unresolved. This CDR3 has 16 residues. Trimming took 1 base from V and 3 from J, leaving 13 bases between them. CDR3 protein: CASSLGPPFFYNEQFF. The CDR3 region has the DNA TGTGCCAGCAGTTTAGGGCCGCCGTTCTTCTACAATGAGCAGTTCTTC.

This chain connects TRBV20-1 to TRBJ1-1; maybe TRBD1 (6 bases). CDR3 size: 14 residues. Trimming removed 0 bases at V and 3 bases at J, with 11 bases between. Germline loops: CDR1 DFQATT, CDR2 SNEGSKA (reference sequence). The CDR3 DNA reads as TGCAGTGCTAGAGAACAGGGAGGGGACACTGAAGCTTTCTTT. It encodes CSAREQGGDTEAFF.

The chain combines TRBV2 with TRBJ2-3; no firm D call. The V gene's germline CDR1 is SNHLY and CDR2 FYNNEI. This CDR3 is built from 15 residues. With 4 bases removed from V and 0 bases from J, the gap between germline ends came to 11 bases. CDR3: CASSARPRSTDTQYF. CDR3 in DNA: TGTGCCAGCAGTGCCCGCCCGAGGAGCACAGATACGCAGTATTTT.

This clonotype was observed a handful of times. The V call is TRBV6-1, the J call TRBJ2-7, with 7 bases matching TRBD1. V was clipped by 5 bases and J by 4 bases; unmatched bases: 11. This CDR3 has 15 residues. Germline lookup yields CDR1 MNHNS and CDR2 SASEGT. The DNA of the CDR3 is TGTGCCAGCAGTTTCTATGAGGGGGCCCAGTACGAGCAGTACTTC. Amino acid sequence: CASSFYEGAQYEQYF.

This clonotype was counted between two and nine times. CDR3 sequence: CASIDRQSYEQYF. As DNA, the CDR3 is TGTGCCAGCATCGATCGACAGTCCTACGAGCAGTACTTC. V gene TRBV6-5 combines with J gene TRBJ2-7; D is perhaps TRBD1 (5 bases). V shed 7 bases and J shed 1 base, with 11 bases lying between them. The length of the CDR3 is 13 residues. The germline CDR1 and CDR2 sequences are MNHEY and SVGAGI.

This clonotype was counted ten times or more. The chain recombines TRBV6-5 with TRBJ2-3; 8 bases align to TRBD2. CDR1 is MNHEY, CDR2 SVGAGI, per germline. V lost 2 bases to trimming and J lost 2 bases; unmatched junction nucleotides: 6. CDR3 size: 16 residues. CDR3 in DNA: TGTGCCAGCAGTTACGGGGTAGCGGGATCCACAGATACGCAGTATTTT. Translating gives CASSYGVAGSTDTQYF.

This clonotype was counted many times. This chain connects TRBV18 to TRBJ1-1; D unresolved. The germline V and J ends were trimmed by 0 bases and 1 base, with 9 bases remaining between them. The CDR3 has 15 amino acids. Germline V gene lookup returns CDR1 KGHSH and CDR2 LQKENI. The DNA for the CDR3 is TGTGCCAGCTCACCACCCACGAAGAGGAACACTGAAGCTTTCTTT. It is translated as CASSPPTKRNTEAFF.

As to this clonotype: With a much larger clone just one base away, this may be a read error. The rearrangement joins TRBV12-3 or TRBV12-4 to TRBJ2-3; either TRBD1 or TRBD2 may supply D (5 bases each). Trimming stripped 6 bases from V and 1 base from J, with 5 bases between. The CDR3 is 12 amino acids. CDR3 DNA: TGTGCCAGCAGGGGACGCACAGATACGCAGTATTTT. Its protein is CASRGRTDTQYF.

The chain employs TRBV6-5 and TRBJ1-2; 7 positions agree with TRBD1. Losses at the gene ends were 4 bases for V and 0 bases for J; bases not matched to a gene: 8. This CDR3 is 16 amino acids long. Germline loops: CDR1 MNHEY, CDR2 SVGAGI. CDR3 coding DNA: TGTGCCAGCAGTTCACCGAGGACAGGTGCTAACTATGGCTACACCTTC. Translation: CASSSPRTGANYGYTF.

The chain links TRBV6-1 to TRBJ2-7, with unresolved D. This CDR3 region has 13 residues. Trimming took off 11 bases at V and 5 bases at J, with 19 bases between the two ends. Germline V gives CDR1 MNHNS, CDR2 SASEGT. The CDR3 DNA reads TGTGCCTCCTTTGGGGTTACCGACCACGAGCAGTACTTC. Translating gives CASFGVTDHEQYF.

This clonotype was found many times. The rearrangement uses TRBV24-1 and TRBJ2-2, with 12 nucleotides matching TRBD1. CDR1 and CDR2 (germline): KGHDR, SFDVKD. With V trimmed by 1 base and J by 5 bases, 4 bases remained unmatched. The CDR3 consists of 17 residues. The CDR3 DNA reads TGTGCCACCAGTGATTTAGGGACAGGGGGCAAGACCGGGGAGCTGTTTTTT. Translating gives CATSDLGTGGKTGELFF.

This chain links TRBV5-1 with TRBJ1-2, with a tentative D call TRBD1 (5 bases). Germline V CDR1 and CDR2: SGHRS, YFSETQ. The V and J ends lost 4 bases and 4 bases respectively, with 14 bases between them. This CDR3 has 14 amino acids. The CDR3 loop is CASSPAGPGYGYTF. CDR3 bases: TGCGCCAGCAGCCCCGCGGGGCCCGGCTATGGCTACACCTTC.

This clonotype has just one count. Lacking the conserved final phenylalanine or tryptophan, this CDR3 likely reflects a read error. No DNA is shown, since the ends of the CDR3 on it are uncertain; the CDR3 is the one TCRdb lists. The chain couples TRBV28 to TRBJ1-2; TRBD1, the table's D call, was not compared with the DNA. Including both end residues, the CDR3 is 14 amino acids long. The germline CDR1 and CDR2 sequences are MDHEN and SYDVKM. Here the CDR3 reads CASSSPGGTYGYTL.

This clonotype was counted only a few times. The genes are TRBV14 and TRBJ1-1; no definite D call. Trimming stripped 1 base from V and 3 bases from J, with 9 bases between. The CDR3 has 14 amino acids. In germline, CDR1 is SGHDN, CDR2 FVKESK. CDR3 DNA sequence: TGTGCCAGCAGCCAAGTGGCGGGAGACACTGAAGCTTTCTTT. Translating it yields CASSQVAGDTEAFF.

This clonotype showed up many times. The V gene is TRBV12-5, the J gene TRBJ1-1; possibly TRBD1 for D (5 bases). CDR3 length equals 15 residues. V was trimmed by 2 bases and J by 0 bases, leaving 10 bases between them. Germline-derived CDR1 and CDR2 are LGHNT and FRNRAP. The CDR3 bases are TGTGCTAGTGGTTTGTGGGCAGGGCTGAACACTGAAGCTTTCTTT. Translation gives CASGLWAGLNTEAFF. The full variable domain, in which reference TRBV12-5 and TRBJ1-1 provide the parts outside the CDR3, is DARVTQTPRHKVTEMGQEVTMRCQPILGHNTVFWYRQTMMQGLELLAYFRNRAPLDDSGMPKDRFSAEMPDATLATLKIQPSEPRDSAVYFCASGLWAGLNTEAFFGQGTRLTVV.

The gene calls are TRBV3-1 and TRBJ2-7; D possibly corresponds to TRBD1 (5 bases). Germline values: CDR1 LGHDT, CDR2 YNNKEL (reference sequence). Trimming removed 8 bases from V and 1 base from J, with 12 bases in between. This CDR3 is 13 amino acids long. CDR3 amino acids: CASRAAGSYEQYF. In DNA, the CDR3 is TGTGCCAGCCGGGCGGCAGGGTCCTACGAGCAGTACTTC.

The table lists this clonotype with many counts. This chain uses TRBV28 with TRBJ2-7, with D perhaps matching TRBD1 (5 bases). The CDR3 runs to 13 residues. The ends were cut back, 6 bases at V and 2 bases at J, with 11 bases in the middle. Germline-derived CDR1 and CDR2 are MDHEN and SYDVKM. The CDR3 reads CASRRAGTYEQYF. For the CDR3, the DNA is TGTGCCAGCAGACGGGCAGGGACCTACGAGCAGTACTTC.

This clonotype was seen a few times. The chain recombines TRBV5-1 with TRBJ2-2, with TRBD1 as a possible D gene (6 bases). V was pared by 6 bases and J by 2 bases, with 14 bases between. The CDR3 is made up of 15 amino acids. Germline CDR1 reads SGHRS; CDR2 reads YFSETQ. CDR3 loop: CASTQTGANTGELFF. The CDR3 region has the DNA TGCGCCAGCACTCAGACAGGAGCAAACACCGGGGAGCTGTTTTTT.

The chain joins TRBV20-1 to TRBJ2-5; D perhaps matches TRBD1 (6 bases). CDR3 length equals 12 residues. V was trimmed by 6 bases and J by 4 bases, leaving 12 bases between them. Looked up from germline, CDR1 is DFQATT and CDR2 is SNEGSKA (reference sequence). DNA of the CDR3: TGCAGTGCCTCTGGACAGATAGAGACCCAGTACTTC. This codes for CSASGQIETQYF.

This clonotype turned up a few times. J is TRBJ2-3 and V is TRBV20-1; possibly TRBD2 for D (7 bases). Germline V lookup: CDR1 DFQATT, CDR2 SNEGSKA (reference sequence). Trimming shortened V by 8 bases and J by 4 bases, and 16 bases separated the two germline ends. The CDR3 is 13 residues long. The CDR3 region has the DNA TGCAGTCCCCCCCGGGGGGCCTCAGATACGCAGTATTTT. Translating it yields CSPPRGASDTQYF.

In this sample, this clonotype turned up a few times. The genes are TRBV7-9 and TRBJ1-4, with D possibly matching TRBD1 (5 bases). The ends were cut back, 9 bases at V and 8 bases at J, with 19 bases in the middle. Germline CDR1 SEHNR, CDR2 FQNEAQ (reference sequence). The CDR3 runs to 14 residues. CDR3: CASTPGLVEEKLFF. For the CDR3, the DNA is TGTGCCAGTACTCCGGGACTAGTTGAGGAAAAACTGTTTTTT.

This clonotype was recorded at least ten times. The rearrangement uses TRBV5-4 and TRBJ2-7; tentative D call: TRBD1 (7 bases). CDR3 length: 15 residues. V lost 4 bases and J 2 bases, leaving 16 bases between the germline ends. Germline V gene data show CDR1 as SGHNT and CDR2 as YYREEE (reference sequence). CDR3 sequence reads: CASSVQGGSPYEQYF. The DNA for the CDR3 is TGTGCCAGCAGCGTTCAGGGGGGTTCCCCCTACGAGCAGTACTTC.

This clonotype was observed a handful of times. V gene TRBV12-3 or TRBV12-4 combines with J gene TRBJ1-1; D might be TRBD1 (5 bases). V lost 6 bases and J 1 base, leaving 9 bases between the germline ends. The CDR3 runs 13 residues. Here the CDR3 DNA reads TGTGCCAGCAGGGACATCCGGAACACTGAAGCTTTCTTT. It yields the protein CASRDIRNTEAFF.